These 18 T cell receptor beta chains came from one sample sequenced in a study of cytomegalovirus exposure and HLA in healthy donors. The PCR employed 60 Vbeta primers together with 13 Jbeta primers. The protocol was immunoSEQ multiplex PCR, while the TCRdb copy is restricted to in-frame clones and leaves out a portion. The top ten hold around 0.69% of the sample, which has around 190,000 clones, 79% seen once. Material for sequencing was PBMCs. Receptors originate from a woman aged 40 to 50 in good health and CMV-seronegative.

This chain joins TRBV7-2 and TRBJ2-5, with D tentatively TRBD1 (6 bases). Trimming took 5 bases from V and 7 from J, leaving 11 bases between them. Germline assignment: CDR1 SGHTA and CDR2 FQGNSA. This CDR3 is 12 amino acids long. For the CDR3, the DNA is TGTGCCAGCAGCCAATCAGGGGTGACCCAGTACTTC. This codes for CASSQSGVTQYF.

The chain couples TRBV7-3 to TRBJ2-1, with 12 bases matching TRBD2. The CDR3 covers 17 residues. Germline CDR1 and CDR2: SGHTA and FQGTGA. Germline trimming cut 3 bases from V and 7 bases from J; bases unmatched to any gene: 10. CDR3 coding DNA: TGTGCCAGCAGCTTGTCTAGCGGGAGGGGGGCCGATAATGAGCAGTTCTTC. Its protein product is CASSLSSGRGADNEQFF. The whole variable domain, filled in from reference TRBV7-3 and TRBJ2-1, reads GAGVSQTPSNKVTEKGKYVELRCDPISGHTALYWYRQSLGQGPEFLIYFQGTGAADDSGLPNDRFFAVRPEGSVSTLKIQRTERGDSAVYLCASSLSSGRGADNEQFFGPGTRLTVL.

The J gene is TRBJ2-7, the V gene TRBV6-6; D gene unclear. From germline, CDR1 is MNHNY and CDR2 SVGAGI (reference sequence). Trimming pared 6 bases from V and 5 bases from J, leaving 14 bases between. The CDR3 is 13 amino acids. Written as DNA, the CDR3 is TGTGCCAGCAGCAGAACAGTGGCCCACGAGCAGTACTTC. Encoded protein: CASSRTVAHEQYF.

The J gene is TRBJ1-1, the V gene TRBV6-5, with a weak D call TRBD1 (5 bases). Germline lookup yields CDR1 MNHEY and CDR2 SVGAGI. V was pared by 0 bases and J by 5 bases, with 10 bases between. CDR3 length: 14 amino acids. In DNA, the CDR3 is TGTGCCAGCAGTTACTCAAGGGGTGGAACTGAAGCTTTCTTT. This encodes CASSYSRGGTEAFF.

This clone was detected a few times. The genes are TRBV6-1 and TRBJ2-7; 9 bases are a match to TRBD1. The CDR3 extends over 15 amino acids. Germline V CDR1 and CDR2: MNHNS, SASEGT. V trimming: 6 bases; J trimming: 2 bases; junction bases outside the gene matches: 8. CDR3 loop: CASSVSGQGTYEQYF. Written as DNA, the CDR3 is TGTGCCAGCAGCGTATCGGGACAGGGTACCTACGAGCAGTACTTC.

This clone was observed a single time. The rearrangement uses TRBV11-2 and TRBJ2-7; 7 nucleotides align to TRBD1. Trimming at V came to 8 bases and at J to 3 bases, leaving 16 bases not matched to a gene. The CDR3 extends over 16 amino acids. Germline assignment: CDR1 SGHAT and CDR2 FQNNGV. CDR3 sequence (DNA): TGTGCCAGCTTAGAACCCAGGGGGAATGGAATCTACGAGCAGTACTTC. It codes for CASLEPRGNGIYEQYF. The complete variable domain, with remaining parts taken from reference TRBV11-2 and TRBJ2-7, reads EAGVAQSPRYKIIEKRQSVAFWCNPISGHATLYWYQQILGQGPKLLIQFQNNGVVDDSQLPKDRFSAERLKGVDSTLKIQPAKLEDSAVYLCASLEPRGNGIYEQYFGPGTRLTVT.

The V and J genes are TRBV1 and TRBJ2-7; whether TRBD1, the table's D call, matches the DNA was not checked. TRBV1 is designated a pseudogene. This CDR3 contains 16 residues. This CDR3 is CTSSHHRQGYSYEQYF. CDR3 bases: TGCACCAGCAGCCACCATAGACAGGGTTACTCCTACGAGCAGTACTTC.

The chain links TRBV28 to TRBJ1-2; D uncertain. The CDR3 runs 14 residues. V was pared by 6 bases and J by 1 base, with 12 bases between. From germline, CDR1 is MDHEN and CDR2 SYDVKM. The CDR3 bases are TGTGCCAGCAGCCCTCTGGCAGATAACTATGGCTACACCTTC. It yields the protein CASSPLADNYGYTF.

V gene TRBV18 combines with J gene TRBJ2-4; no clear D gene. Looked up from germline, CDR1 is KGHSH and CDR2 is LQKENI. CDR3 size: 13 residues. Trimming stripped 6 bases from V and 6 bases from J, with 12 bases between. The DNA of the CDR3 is TGTGCCAGCTCGCCCGAGGTGGGAAACATTCAGTACTTC. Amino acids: CASSPEVGNIQYF. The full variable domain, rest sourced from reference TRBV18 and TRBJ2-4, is NAGVMQNPRHLVRRRGQEARLRCSPMKGHSHVYWYRQLPEEGLKFMVYLQKENIIDESGMPKERFSAEFPKEGPSILRIQQVVRGDSAAYFCASSPEVGNIQYFGAGTRLSVL.

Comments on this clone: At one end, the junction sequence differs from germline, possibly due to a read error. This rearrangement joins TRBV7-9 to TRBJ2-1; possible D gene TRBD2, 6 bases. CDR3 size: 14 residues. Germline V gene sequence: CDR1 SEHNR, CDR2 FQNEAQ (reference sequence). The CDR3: CASTLGGTYAGQFF. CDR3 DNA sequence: TGTGCCAGCACCTTAGGAGGGACTTATGCTGGGCAGTTCTTC.

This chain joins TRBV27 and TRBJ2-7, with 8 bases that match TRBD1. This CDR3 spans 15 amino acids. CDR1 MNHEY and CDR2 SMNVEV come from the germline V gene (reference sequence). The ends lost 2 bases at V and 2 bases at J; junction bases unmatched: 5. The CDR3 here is CASSLRTGSPYEQYF. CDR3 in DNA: TGTGCCAGCAGTTTACGGACAGGGAGCCCCTACGAGCAGTACTTC.

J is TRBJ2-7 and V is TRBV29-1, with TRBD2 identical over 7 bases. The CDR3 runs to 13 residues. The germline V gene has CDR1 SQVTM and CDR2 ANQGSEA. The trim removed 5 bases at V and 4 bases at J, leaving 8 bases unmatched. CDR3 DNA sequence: TGCAGCGTTCGGCCAGGGAGGGGATACGAGCAGTACTTC. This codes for CSVRPGRGYEQYF.

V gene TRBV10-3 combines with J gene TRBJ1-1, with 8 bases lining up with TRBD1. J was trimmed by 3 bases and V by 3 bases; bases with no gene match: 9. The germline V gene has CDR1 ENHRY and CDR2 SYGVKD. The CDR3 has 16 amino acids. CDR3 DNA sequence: TGTGCCATCAGTGACCCCGGACAGGGCGGGTACACTGAAGCTTTCTTT. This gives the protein CAISDPGQGGYTEAFF.

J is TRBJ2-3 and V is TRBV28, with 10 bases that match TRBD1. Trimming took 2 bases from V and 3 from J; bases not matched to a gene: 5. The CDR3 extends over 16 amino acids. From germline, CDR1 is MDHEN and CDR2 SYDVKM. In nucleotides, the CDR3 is TGTGCCAGCAGTTTACCCCGACAGGGGGCTACAGATACGCAGTATTTT. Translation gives CASSLPRQGATDTQYF.

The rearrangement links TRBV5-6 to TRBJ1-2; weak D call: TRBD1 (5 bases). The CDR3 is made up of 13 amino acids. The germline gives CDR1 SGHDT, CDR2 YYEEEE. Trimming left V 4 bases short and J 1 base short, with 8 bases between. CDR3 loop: CASSVDSNYGYTF. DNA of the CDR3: TGTGCCAGCAGCGTCGACAGTAACTATGGCTACACCTTC.

The CDR3 region has the DNA TGTGCCAGCAGTTACTCACGGACTCCTGAAGCTTTCTTT. Amino acids: CASSYSRTPEAFF. The J gene is TRBJ1-1, the V gene TRBV6-5; D remains unclear. This CDR3 is built from 13 residues. V lost 0 bases, J lost 6 bases, and 8 bases lay in between. In germline, CDR1 is MNHEY, CDR2 SVGAGI.

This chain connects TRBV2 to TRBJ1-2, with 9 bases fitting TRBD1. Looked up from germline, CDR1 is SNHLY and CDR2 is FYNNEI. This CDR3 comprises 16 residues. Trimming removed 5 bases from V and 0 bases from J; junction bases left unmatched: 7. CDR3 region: CASSLLQGAPNYGYTF. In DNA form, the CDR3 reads TGTGCCAGCAGTCTTTTACAGGGGGCCCCTAACTATGGCTACACCTTC.

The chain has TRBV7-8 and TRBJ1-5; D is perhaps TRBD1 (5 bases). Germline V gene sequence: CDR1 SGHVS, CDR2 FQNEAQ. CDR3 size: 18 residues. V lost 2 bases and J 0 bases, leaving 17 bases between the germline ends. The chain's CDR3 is CASSLWRGGGSSNQPQHF. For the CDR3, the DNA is TGTGCCAGCAGCTTATGGCGTGGGGGGGGTAGTAGCAATCAGCCCCAGCATTTT.